This TCR beta chain was retrieved from a study of shared clonotypes between healthy human individuals. Background on the study: Researchers drew samples from a couple of women and three men aged 18 to 49. Every donor yielded three CD4 naive, three CD4 memory, two CD8 naive and one CD8 memory plate.

Genomic DNA of every subset was divided equally among multiple immunoSEQ plates. Some clones are missing from TCRdb's copy, which holds only in-frame ones; the method was immunoSEQ multiplex PCR. The sample includes about 870,000 clones, roughly 92% of them seen just once. Study-wide points: Generation of non-shared clonotypes was less probable than generation of clonotypes shared by all four donors.

Positive CCR7 selection of CD45RO-negative cells yielded the naive CD8 cells, and terminally differentiated effector memory CD45RA+ cells were excluded. CDR3 size: 17 residues. Losses at the gene ends were 4 bases for V and 1 base for J; bases not matched to a gene: 7. Per germline, CDR1 SGHRS and CDR2 YFSETQ. As concerns this clone: Antigen: not known.

The sample taken for sequencing was naive CD8+ T cells sorted from blood. The rearrangement uses TRBV5-1 and TRBJ2-5; 13 positions agree with TRBD2. The source of this sequence is a man aged 25 to 40 in good health. The CDR3 DNA reads TGCGCCAGCAGCCCTAGACTAGCGGGAGGTACCCAAGAGACCCAGTACTTC. Protein product: CASSPRLAGGTQETQYF. Variable domain in full (rest from reference TRBV5-1 and TRBJ2-5): KAGVTQTPRYLIKTRGQQVTLSCSPISGHRSVSWYQQTPGQGLQFLFEYFSETQRNKGNFPGRFSGRQFSNSRSEMNVSTLELGDSALYLCASSPRLAGGTQETQYFGPGTRLLVL.